This T cell receptor (beta chain) stems from a study of T cells in Graves' hyperthyroidism and ophthalmopathy. General study results and limits: Peripheral blood also featured most of the thyroid clonotypes expanded above 0.001.

CDR3 length: 13 residues. Germline CDR1 reads SGHAT; CDR2 reads FQDESV (reference sequence). V was clipped by 4 bases and J by 8 bases, with 14 bases between them. Absent ophthalmopathy progression within 18 months defined stable Graves' hyperthyroidism. Patients with uncontrolled infections, other autoimmune diseases, pregnancy or lactation were excluded. In making diagnoses, clinical symptoms, serum thyroxine and TRAb, thyroid ultrasound and orbital computed tomography were all used. This clonotype was recorded at least ten times. Its antigen remains unknown. The source material, RNA transcripts, was used to amplify TCR beta CDR3 regions. The primer set for the first-round RT-PCR of the TCR CDR3 was HTBI. MiXCR was run by TCRdb on the multiplex PCR reads, yielding one entry per CDR3 protein. The top ten clones hold roughly a tenth of a sample with about 740,000 distinct CDR3 sequences, 13% to 15% of them seen once.

The chain employs TRBV11-1 and TRBJ2-5; TRBD2 is a possible D gene (5 bases). The origin of this receptor is a woman aged 18-29 years with Graves' hyperthyroidism. Sequenced: blood. This CDR3 reads CASSSGLYPTQYF. DNA of the CDR3: TGTGCCAGCAGCTCCGGACTCTACCCTACCCAGTACTTC.